A selection of T cell receptor beta chains follows, all from one sample in a study of OX40 agonist ivuxolimab in advanced cancers. This table comes from immunoSEQ multiplex PCR, and its TCRdb copy is limited to in-frame clones, with some not included. The sample lists 91,000 or so clones; roughly 95% were seen once. Here the sequenced sample was CD4+ or CD8+ T cells sorted from blood, taken in a trial of the OX40 agonist ivuxolimab. These receptors were obtained from an adult with an advanced solid tumor such as melanoma, head and neck, liver or kidney cancer. Each CDR3 is given with its conserved first and last residue. A D gene is named only where the DNA matches it firmly. The size entry is marked missing in some rows and otherwise reads once, few, many or a size class.

D gene: TRBD1; V gene: TRBV6-6; clone size: few; J gene: TRBJ2-3; CDR3 protein: CASSYLDRGSDTQYF; CDR3 DNA: TGTGCCAGCAGTTACTTAGACAGGGGTTCAGATACGCAGTATTTT
D gene: TRBD1; V gene: TRBV7-8; clone size: once; J gene: TRBJ1-6; CDR3 protein: CASSPRQGVNSPLHF; CDR3 DNA: TGTGCCAGCAGCCCCCGACAGGGCGTAAATTCACCCCTCCACTTT
D gene: TRBD1; V gene: TRBV6-5; clone size: once; J gene: TRBJ1-4; CDR3 protein: CASSRTGGQEKLFF; CDR3 DNA: TGTGCCAGCAGTCGAACAGGGGGTCAGGAAAAACTGTTTTTT
D gene: TRBD1; V gene: TRBV5-1; clone size: .; J gene: TRBJ2-7; CDR3 protein: CASSLEPRGQGAEQYF; CDR3 DNA: TGCGCCAGCAGCTTGGAACCCCGGGGACAGGGTGCCGAGCAGTACTTC
D gene: .; V gene: TRBV9; clone size: .; J gene: TRBJ1-3; CDR3 protein: CASSGEGGSSGNTIYF; CDR3 DNA: TGTGCCAGCAGCGGCGAGGGGGGGAGCTCTGGAAACACCATATATTTT
D gene: .; V gene: TRBV6-1; clone size: .; J gene: TRBJ2-7; CDR3 protein: CASIVVDEQYF; CDR3 DNA: TGTGCCAGCATAGTTGTAGACGAGCAGTACTTC
D gene: TRBD2; V gene: TRBV27; clone size: .; J gene: TRBJ2-3; CDR3 protein: CASSFAGESTDTQYF; CDR3 DNA: TGTGCCAGCAGTTTCGCGGGAGAAAGTACAGATACGCAGTATTTT
D gene: .; V gene: TRBV19; clone size: .; J gene: TRBJ2-3; CDR3 protein: CASSIGIRRDTQYF; CDR3 DNA: TGTGCCAGTAGTATTGGCATTCGGAGAGATACGCAGTATTTT
D gene: .; V gene: TRBV9; clone size: .; J gene: TRBJ2-1; CDR3 protein: CASSGRLGGTYNEQFF; CDR3 DNA: TGTGCCAGCAGCGGGCGCCTGGGGGGAACCTACAATGAGCAGTTCTTC
D gene: .; V gene: TRBV9; clone size: .; J gene: TRBJ2-7; CDR3 protein: CASSVGSGVGYEQYF; CDR3 DNA: TGTGCCAGCAGCGTAGGTTCAGGGGTTGGCTACGAGCAGTACTTC
D gene: TRBD2; V gene: TRBV7-6; clone size: .; J gene: TRBJ2-3; CDR3 protein: CASSGIAGKGEDTQYF; CDR3 DNA: TGTGCCAGCAGCGGGATAGCGGGGAAGGGTGAAGATACGCAGTATTTT
D gene: TRBD1; V gene: TRBV6-5; clone size: .; J gene: TRBJ1-2; CDR3 protein: CASRTRTGRGYTF; CDR3 DNA: TGTGCCAGCAGGACCAGGACAGGGCGCGGCTACACCTTC
D gene: .; V gene: TRBV11-2; clone size: .; J gene: TRBJ2-7; CDR3 protein: CASSLEPLYEQYF; CDR3 DNA: TGTGCCAGCAGCTTAGAACCGCTCTACGAGCAGTACTTC
D gene: .; V gene: TRBV5-1; clone size: .; J gene: TRBJ1-2; CDR3 protein: CASSHLGGDYGYTF; CDR3 DNA: TGCGCCAGCAGCCACCTCGGGGGGGACTATGGCTACACCTTC
D gene: .; V gene: TRBV6-5; clone size: .; J gene: TRBJ1-2; CDR3 protein: CASSYSGAPLNYGYTF; CDR3 DNA: TGTGCCAGCAGTTACTCGGGGGCCCCCCTTAACTATGGCTACACCTTC
D gene: TRBD2; V gene: TRBV10-3; clone size: .; J gene: TRBJ2-1; CDR3 protein: CAISEGTSGIYNEQFF; CDR3 DNA: TGTGCCATCAGTGAGGGGACTAGCGGTATTTACAATGAGCAGTTCTTC
D gene: .; V gene: TRBV7-9; clone size: .; J gene: TRBJ2-3; CDR3 protein: CASSLVVGPDGNTQYF; CDR3 DNA: TGTGCCAGCAGCTTAGTGGTGGGGCCCGATGGAAATACGCAGTATTTT
D gene: TRBD1; V gene: TRBV29-1; clone size: .; J gene: TRBJ2-4; CDR3 protein: CSVYDRGLAKNIQYF; CDR3 DNA: TGCAGCGTTTATGACAGGGGCCTAGCCAAAAACATTCAGTACTTC
D gene: .; V gene: TRBV5-1; clone size: .; J gene: TRBJ2-3; CDR3 protein: CASSLETTDTQYF; CDR3 DNA: TGCGCCAGCAGCTTGGAGACAACAGATACGCAGTATTTT
D gene: .; V gene: TRBV28; clone size: .; J gene: TRBJ2-1; CDR3 protein: CATELQGGTSYNEQFF; CDR3 DNA: TGTGCCACGGAACTTCAGGGGGGAACATCCTACAATGAGCAGTTCTTC
D gene: .; V gene: TRBV18; clone size: .; J gene: TRBJ1-1; CDR3 protein: CASSPAQNTEAFF; CDR3 DNA: TGTGCCAGCTCACCAGCGCAGAACACTGAAGCTTTCTTT
D gene: .; V gene: TRBV6-4; clone size: .; J gene: TRBJ2-1; CDR3 protein: CASSDPYYNEQFF; CDR3 DNA: TGTGCCAGCAGTGATCCCTACTACAATGAGCAGTTCTTC
D gene: TRBD1; V gene: TRBV29-1; clone size: .; J gene: TRBJ2-7; CDR3 protein: CSVRANRDRPPYEQYF; CDR3 DNA: TGCAGCGTTAGGGCGAACCGGGACAGGCCTCCCTACGAGCAGTACTTC
D gene: TRBD1; V gene: TRBV5-1; clone size: .; J gene: TRBJ2-7; CDR3 protein: CASSPGTGGSYEQYF; CDR3 DNA: TGCGCCAGCAGCCCCGGGACAGGGGGCTCCTACGAGCAGTACTTC
D gene: .; V gene: TRBV7-2; clone size: .; J gene: TRBJ1-1; CDR3 protein: CASSRGQINTEAFF; CDR3 DNA: TGTGCCAGCAGCCGTGGACAGATCAACACTGAAGCTTTCTTT
D gene: .; V gene: TRBV19; clone size: .; J gene: TRBJ2-1; CDR3 protein: CASSIGSSSYNEQFF; CDR3 DNA: TGTGCCAGTAGTATCGGCTCGAGCTCCTACAATGAGCAGTTCTTC
D gene: .; V gene: TRBV19; clone size: .; J gene: TRBJ1-1; CDR3 protein: CASSIGRVDTEAFF; CDR3 DNA: TGTGCCAGTAGTATCGGCAGGGTGGACACTGAAGCTTTCTTT
D gene: TRBD1; V gene: TRBV6-5; clone size: .; J gene: TRBJ1-4; CDR3 protein: CASSYWRTGDNEKLFF; CDR3 DNA: TGTGCCAGCAGTTACTGGAGGACAGGGGATAATGAAAAACTGTTTTTT
D gene: .; V gene: TRBV6-6; clone size: .; J gene: TRBJ1-5; CDR3 protein: CATDSLNQPQHF; CDR3 DNA: TGTGCCACAGACTCCTTAAATCAGCCCCAGCATTTT
D gene: .; V gene: TRBV5-1; clone size: .; J gene: TRBJ1-5; CDR3 protein: CASSFSQGGQPQHF; CDR3 DNA: TGCGCCAGCAGCTTCAGTCAGGGTGGGCAGCCCCAGCATTTT
D gene: .; V gene: TRBV19; clone size: .; J gene: TRBJ1-4; CDR3 protein: CASTDSPRSEKLFF; CDR3 DNA: TGTGCCAGTACCGACAGCCCTCGGAGTGAAAAACTGTTTTTT
D gene: TRBD2; V gene: TRBV11-2; clone size: .; J gene: TRBJ2-7; CDR3 protein: CASSKAGGGAGYEQYF; CDR3 DNA: TGTGCCAGCAGCAAGGCGGGGGGCGGCGCGGGGTACGAGCAGTACTTC
D gene: .; V gene: TRBV7-2; clone size: .; J gene: TRBJ1-3; CDR3 protein: CASSPQISGNTIYF; CDR3 DNA: TGTGCCAGCAGCCCACAGATCTCTGGAAACACCATATATTTT
D gene: .; V gene: TRBV5-4; clone size: .; J gene: TRBJ1-1; CDR3 protein: CASSLHGGAVRNTEAFF; CDR3 DNA: TGTGCCAGCAGCTTGCACGGGGGCGCGGTAAGGAACACTGAAGCTTTCTTT
D gene: .; V gene: TRBV10-3; clone size: .; J gene: TRBJ1-4; CDR3 protein: CAISLGRNNEKLFF; CDR3 DNA: TGTGCCATCAGTCTCGGCAGGAACAATGAAAAACTGTTTTTT
D gene: .; V gene: TRBV11-2; clone size: .; J gene: TRBJ2-7; CDR3 protein: CASSFGPSYEQYF; CDR3 DNA: TGTGCCAGCAGCTTTGGCCCGAGCTACGAGCAGTACTTC
D gene: .; V gene: TRBV18; clone size: .; J gene: TRBJ2-3; CDR3 protein: CASSPQGPSTDTQYF; CDR3 DNA: TGTGCCAGCTCACCACAAGGGCCCTCCACAGATACGCAGTATTTT
D gene: .; V gene: TRBV10-3; clone size: .; J gene: TRBJ2-2; CDR3 protein: CATQGNGELFF; CDR3 DNA: TGTGCCACACAGGGAAACGGGGAGCTGTTTTTT
D gene: .; V gene: TRBV6-1; clone size: .; J gene: TRBJ1-3; CDR3 protein: CASSPGPGGNTIYF; CDR3 DNA: TGTGCCAGCAGTCCGGGCCCCGGTGGAAACACCATATATTTT
D gene: TRBD1; V gene: TRBV18; clone size: once; J gene: TRBJ2-2; CDR3 protein: CASSPPSRGSFGELFF; CDR3 DNA: TGTGCCAGCTCACCACCCTCCAGGGGGTCCTTCGGGGAGCTGTTTTTT
D gene: .; V gene: TRBV4-1; clone size: .; J gene: TRBJ1-1; CDR3 protein: CASSQDPIVAEAFF; CDR3 DNA: TGCGCCAGCAGCCAAGACCCGATAGTAGCTGAAGCTTTCTTT
D gene: TRBD1; V gene: TRBV29-1; clone size: .; J gene: TRBJ2-5; CDR3 protein: CSVHRGETQYF; CDR3 DNA: TGCAGCGTCCACAGGGGAGAGACCCAGTACTTC
D gene: .; V gene: TRBV15; clone size: .; J gene: TRBJ1-2; CDR3 protein: CATSPTPGKQIRGSNYGYTF; CDR3 DNA: TGTGCCACCAGTCCGACACCGGGGAAACAAATCAGGGGCTCTAACTATGGCTACACCTTC
D gene: .; V gene: TRBV10-3; clone size: .; J gene: TRBJ2-7; CDR3 protein: CAISEPDRIYEQYF; CDR3 DNA: TGTGCCATCAGTGAGCCAGACAGGATTTACGAGCAGTACTTC
D gene: TRBD2; V gene: TRBV10-2; clone size: .; J gene: TRBJ2-1; CDR3 protein: CATQLAGAGNEQFF; CDR3 DNA: TGCGCCACGCAGCTAGCGGGAGCGGGGAATGAGCAGTTCTTC
D gene: .; V gene: TRBV5-6; clone size: .; J gene: TRBJ2-1; CDR3 protein: CASSPAIYNEQFF; CDR3 DNA: TGTGCCAGCAGCCCGGCAATCTACAATGAGCAGTTCTTC
D gene: .; V gene: TRBV14; clone size: .; J gene: TRBJ1-6; CDR3 protein: CASSHRRGGFSPLHF; CDR3 DNA: TGTGCCAGCAGCCACCGACGGGGAGGGTTTTCACCCCTCCACTTT
D gene: .; V gene: TRBV5-1; clone size: .; J gene: TRBJ2-1; CDR3 protein: CASSPRSNGDEQFF; CDR3 DNA: TGCGCCAGCAGCCCGCGAAGTAATGGCGATGAGCAGTTCTTC
D gene: TRBD1; V gene: TRBV19; clone size: .; J gene: TRBJ2-5; CDR3 protein: CASSIGSGGQETQYF; CDR3 DNA: TGTGCCAGTAGTATAGGGTCAGGGGGACAAGAGACCCAGTACTTC
D gene: .; V gene: TRBV7-3; clone size: few; J gene: TRBJ2-3; CDR3 protein: CASSSGPVDTQYF; CDR3 DNA: TGTGCCAGCAGCTCGGGACCCGTAGATACGCAGTATTTT
D gene: .; V gene: TRBV5-1; clone size: .; J gene: TRBJ2-1; CDR3 protein: CASSLGPQGVSYNEQFF; CDR3 DNA: TGCGCCAGCAGCTTGGGGCCTCAGGGCGTCTCCTACAATGAGCAGTTCTTC
D gene: .; V gene: TRBV29-1; clone size: .; J gene: TRBJ2-7; CDR3 protein: CSVGQTYEQYF; CDR3 DNA: TGCAGCGTTGGGCAGACCTACGAGCAGTACTTC
D gene: .; V gene: TRBV6-5; clone size: .; J gene: TRBJ2-7; CDR3 protein: CASSSADSYEQYF; CDR3 DNA: TGTGCCAGCAGCTCCGCCGACAGCTACGAGCAGTACTTC
D gene: .; V gene: TRBV28; clone size: .; J gene: TRBJ2-7; CDR3 protein: CASSQGRRGARYEQYF; CDR3 DNA: TGTGCCAGCAGTCAGGGCCGCCGGGGGGCGAGATACGAGCAGTACTTC
D gene: .; V gene: TRBV18; clone size: .; J gene: TRBJ2-7; CDR3 protein: CASSRVGIRGPSYEQYF; CDR3 DNA: TGTGCCAGCTCACGCGTGGGTATCAGGGGCCCTTCCTACGAGCAGTACTTC